Listed below are T cell receptor beta chains from one sample, sequenced in a study of blood T cells in healthy people across ages. In TCRdb, the 5' RACE reads were re-called with MiXCR into one record per CDR3 protein. The sample includes hundreds of thousands of distinct CDR3 sequences, over 20% of them seen just once. Source material: blood. The receptors were sampled from a man in his 70s in good health. CDR3s include the opening cysteine and the closing phenylalanine or tryptophan. The D gene is left open where the match is weak. Not all rows give a size; the values are once, few, many and, for expanded clones, a class.

size	V	D	J	CDR3	DNA
NA	TRBV7-3	NA	TRBJ2-1	CASSHTGEWDNNEQFF	TGTGCCAGCAGTCATACAGGCGAATGGGACAACAATGAGCAGTTCTTC
NA	TRBV3-1	TRBD1	TRBJ2-4	CASSQAGQGLAKNIQYF	TGTGCCAGCAGCCAAGCGGGACAGGGCTTAGCCAAAAACATTCAGTACTTC
NA	TRBV6-5	TRBD1	TRBJ2-2	CASSYSRDRPGELFF	TGTGCCAGCAGTTACTCCCGGGACAGGCCCGGGGAGCTGTTTTTT
few	TRBV2	TRBD2	TRBJ2-2	CASSAGLAGGAGELFF	TGTGCCAGCAGTGCGGGACTAGCAGGAGGGGCCGGGGAGCTGTTTTTT
NA	TRBV7-9	NA	TRBJ1-1	CASSRTDGNTEAFF	TGTGCCAGCAGCCGCACTGACGGGAACACTGAAGCTTTCTTT
few	TRBV3-1	NA	TRBJ2-6	CASSILQASGANVLTF	TGTGCCAGCAGCATTCTCCAAGCCTCTGGGGCCAACGTCCTGACTTTC
many	TRBV12-3/TRBV12-4	TRBD1	TRBJ2-1	CASSLRQGAYNEQFF	TGTGCCAGCAGTTTGAGGCAGGGGGCGTACAATGAGCAGTTCTTC
few	TRBV5-1	NA	TRBJ2-7	CASSFGYGGDYEQYF	TGCGCCAGCAGCTTTGGGTATGGAGGGGACTACGAGCAGTACTTC
NA	TRBV4-1	NA	TRBJ2-7	CASSQDQPGSYEQYF	TGCGCCAGCAGCCAAGATCAGCCAGGTTCCTACGAGCAGTACTTC
few	TRBV6-2/TRBV6-3	NA	TRBJ1-2	CASSYSGDYGYTF	TGTGCCAGCAGTTACTCCGGGGACTATGGCTACACCTTC
NA	TRBV20-1	NA	TRBJ2-5	CSATMWGHKQETQYF	TGCAGTGCCACCATGTGGGGACACAAACAAGAGACCCAGTACTTC
NA	TRBV4-1	NA	TRBJ2-2	CASSPLVGVTGELFF	TGCGCCAGCAGCCCGTTGGTGGGAGTGACCGGGGAGCTGTTTTTT
NA	TRBV7-9	TRBD2	TRBJ2-1	CASSSSGRAFNEQFF	TGTGCCAGCAGCTCCAGCGGGAGGGCTTTCAATGAGCAGTTCTTC
NA	TRBV28	TRBD1	TRBJ2-1	CASRRQGASYNEQFF	TGTGCCAGCAGACGCCAGGGGGCTTCCTACAATGAGCAGTTCTTC
NA	TRBV7-6	TRBD2	TRBJ2-1	CASRFSTGTSDKSSYNEQFF	TGTGCCAGCAGATTCTCAACCGGGACTAGCGATAAGAGCTCCTACAATGAGCAGTTCTTC
few	TRBV7-9	NA	TRBJ2-3	CASSLNSALRVDTQYF	TGTGCCAGCAGCTTAAATTCAGCCCTCCGGGTGGATACGCAGTATTTT
NA	TRBV18	NA	TRBJ2-1	CASSPGSRSYNEQFF	TGTGCCAGCTCCCCGGGGAGCAGGTCCTACAATGAGCAGTTCTTC
NA	TRBV12-3/TRBV12-4	TRBD2	TRBJ2-2	CASIKRASGNTGELFF	TGTGCCAGCATAAAGAGGGCTAGCGGGAACACCGGGGAGCTGTTTTTT
NA	TRBV19	TRBD1	TRBJ1-4	CASSSTTGGREKLFF	TGTGCCAGTAGTTCCACGACAGGGGGCCGTGAAAAACTGTTTTTT
few	TRBV12-3/TRBV12-4	NA	TRBJ2-3	CASSPRARTDTQYF	TGTGCCAGCAGTCCCCGGGCGAGGACAGATACGCAGTATTTT
NA	TRBV5-1	NA	TRBJ2-1	CASSGGEGTHYNEQFF	TGCGCCAGCAGCGGTGGGGAAGGAACGCATTACAATGAGCAGTTCTTC
few	TRBV25-1	NA	TRBJ2-5	CASSDRVYQETQYF	TGTGCCAGCAGTGACAGGGTATACCAAGAGACCCAGTACTTC
many	TRBV29-1	NA	TRBJ2-5	CSVVAGQETQYF	TGCAGCGTTGTAGCTGGGCAAGAGACCCAGTACTTC
few	TRBV6-4	NA	TRBJ2-2	CASSREVKTGELFF	TGTGCCAGCAGCAGGGAAGTAAAGACCGGGGAGCTGTTTTTT
few	TRBV5-1	NA	TRBJ2-7	CASSLGTDPSYEQYF	TGCGCCAGCAGCTTGGGGACAGACCCTTCCTACGAGCAGTACTTC
NA	TRBV5-1	NA	TRBJ2-7	CASSLGWGVGYEQYF	TGCGCCAGCAGCTTGGGATGGGGGGTGGGCTACGAGCAGTACTTC
NA	TRBV6-5	NA	TRBJ2-1	CASSYSGRDNNEQFF	TGTGCCAGCAGTTACTCGGGCAGGGACAACAATGAGCAGTTCTTC
few	TRBV15	NA	TRBJ2-2	CATSRGLPRSGGELFF	TGTGCCACCAGCAGAGGACTCCCTCGCTCGGGCGGGGAGCTGTTTTTT
NA	TRBV6-1	NA	TRBJ1-1	CASSEGGWGNTEAFF	TGTGCCAGCAGTGAAGGAGGCTGGGGGAACACTGAAGCTTTCTTT
NA	TRBV7-9	NA	TRBJ2-1	CASSFPRQSEQFF	TGTGCCAGCAGCTTTCCCCGACAGAGCGAGCAGTTCTTC
NA	TRBV7-2	NA	TRBJ1-2	CASSLGRGNYGYTF	TGTGCCAGCAGCTTAGGCCGGGGGAACTATGGCTACACCTTC
few	TRBV7-2	NA	TRBJ2-5	CASSLVMIRETQYF	TGTGCCAGCAGCTTAGTAATGATACGAGAGACCCAGTACTTC
once	TRBV6-1	NA	TRBJ1-1	CASRAANTNEAFF	TGTGCCAGCAGAGCGGCTAACACGAATGAAGCTTTCTTT
NA	TRBV27	NA	TRBJ2-7	CASSWAVSYEQYF	TGTGCCAGCAGTTGGGCTGTTTCCTACGAGCAGTACTTC
few	TRBV7-7	TRBD2	TRBJ2-1	CASSSTSGRMNEQFF	TGTGCTAGCAGCTCGACTAGCGGGAGGATGAATGAGCAGTTCTTC
few	TRBV15	NA	TRBJ1-1	CATSRDQGLAEAFF	TGTGCCACCAGCAGAGACCAGGGTCTCGCTGAAGCTTTCTTT
few	TRBV5-1	NA	TRBJ2-5	CASSPESRVQETQYF	TGCGCCAGCAGCCCGGAATCAAGGGTTCAAGAGACCCAGTACTTC
NA	TRBV3-1	TRBD2	TRBJ2-1	CASSQVGLVNEQFF	TGTGCCAGCAGCCAAGTGGGACTAGTCAATGAGCAGTTCTTC
NA	TRBV20-1	NA	TRBJ2-7	CSADRLTVSYEQYF	TGCAGTGCTGATCGGTTGACAGTATCCTACGAGCAGTACTTC
many	TRBV6-2/TRBV6-3	NA	TRBJ2-1	CASSYSRERLGELRDEQFF	TGTGCCAGCAGTTACTCCCGGGAGAGGTTAGGGGAACTTCGGGATGAGCAGTTCTTC
NA	TRBV14	TRBD1	TRBJ1-2	CASSQEGTGDYGYTF	TGTGCCAGCAGCCAAGAAGGGACAGGGGACTATGGCTACACCTTC
NA	TRBV5-1	TRBD2	TRBJ2-1	CASSLESSGSSYNEQFF	TGCGCCAGCAGCTTGGAGTCTAGCGGGAGCTCCTACAATGAGCAGTTCTTC
NA	TRBV7-2	TRBD2	TRBJ2-1	CASTKGGTSGYEQFF	TGCGCCAGCACCAAGGGAGGGACTAGCGGCTATGAGCAGTTCTTC
many	TRBV4-2	NA	TRBJ2-5	CASSQDWYGETQYF	TGTGCCAGCAGCCAAGATTGGTATGGAGAGACCCAGTACTTC
NA	TRBV7-8	NA	TRBJ2-7	CASSWVDRKDEQYF	TGTGCCAGCAGCTGGGTCGACCGGAAGGACGAGCAGTACTTC
NA	TRBV2	TRBD2	TRBJ2-5	CASSDGERGGRLETQYF	TGTGCCAGCAGTGACGGGGAGCGGGGGGGCCGGCTTGAGACCCAGTACTTC
few	TRBV4-1	TRBD1	TRBJ1-2	CASSQSRQGAGDYGYTF	TGCGCCAGCAGCCAGAGCAGACAGGGGGCAGGGGACTATGGCTACACCTTC
few	TRBV24-1	NA	TRBJ2-4	CATSAGRKNIQYF	TGTGCCACCAGTGCTGGTCGGAAAAACATTCAGTACTTC
NA	TRBV12-3/TRBV12-4	TRBD1	TRBJ1-3	CASSSGQGPSFGNTIYF	TGTGCCAGCAGTTCGGGACAGGGGCCATCATTTGGAAACACCATATATTTT
NA	TRBV6-5	TRBD1	TRBJ1-2	CASRTGSNGYTF	TGTGCCAGCAGGACAGGGTCGAATGGCTACACCTTC
NA	TRBV6-6	NA	TRBJ1-1	CASIRQVNTEAFF	TGTGCCAGCATCCGGCAGGTCAACACTGAAGCTTTCTTT
few	TRBV28	NA	TRBJ2-2	CASRGDLNTGELFF	TGTGCCAGCAGGGGGGACCTTAACACCGGGGAGCTGTTTTTT
few	TRBV4-1	NA	TRBJ1-5	CASSQGSGWGNQPQHF	TGCGCCAGCAGCCAAGGGTCAGGGTGGGGCAATCAGCCCCAGCATTTT
few	TRBV3-1	TRBD2	TRBJ2-1	CASSRLAGVGAYNEQFF	TGTGCCAGCAGCCGTCTAGCGGGAGTAGGCGCCTACAATGAGCAGTTCTTC
few	TRBV11-2	NA	TRBJ2-1	CASSLVAVDYNEQFF	TGTGCCAGCAGCTTAGTAGCGGTTGACTACAATGAGCAGTTCTTC
NA	TRBV15	TRBD2	TRBJ2-3	CATSSSRELSNAQYF	TGTGCCACCAGCAGTTCGCGGGAGCTTTCGAATGCGCAGTATTTT
NA	TRBV30	TRBD1	TRBJ1-6	CAWSSGTGNSPLHF	TGTGCCTGGAGTTCCGGGACAGGGAATTCACCCCTCCACTTT
few	TRBV29-1	NA	TRBJ2-1	CSVEMGPQGEQFF	TGCAGCGTTGAAATGGGGCCCCAGGGTGAGCAGTTCTTC
NA	TRBV20-1	TRBD2	TRBJ2-6	CSARSGSSGANVLTF	TGCAGTGCTAGGAGCGGGAGCTCTGGGGCCAACGTCCTGACTTTC
NA	TRBV7-9	TRBD2	TRBJ2-4	CASSLAGLGEDIQYF	TGTGCCAGCAGCTTAGCGGGACTAGGTGAGGACATTCAGTACTTC